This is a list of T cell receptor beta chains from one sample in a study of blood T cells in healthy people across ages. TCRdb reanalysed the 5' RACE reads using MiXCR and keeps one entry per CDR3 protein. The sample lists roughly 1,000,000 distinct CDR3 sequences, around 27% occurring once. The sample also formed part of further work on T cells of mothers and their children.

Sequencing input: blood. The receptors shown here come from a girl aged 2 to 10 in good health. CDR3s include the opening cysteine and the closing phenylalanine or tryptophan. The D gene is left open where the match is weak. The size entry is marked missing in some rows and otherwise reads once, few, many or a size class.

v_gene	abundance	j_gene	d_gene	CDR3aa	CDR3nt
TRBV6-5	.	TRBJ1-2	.	CASSWGTRGYGYTF	TGTGCCAGCAGTTGGGGTACAAGGGGCTATGGCTACACCTTC
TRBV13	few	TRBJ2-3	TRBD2	CASAQAGGSLLTDTQYF	TGTGCCAGCGCTCAAGCGGGAGGGTCTCTTCTCACAGATACGCAGTATTTT
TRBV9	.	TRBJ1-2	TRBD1	CASSVHRGPNYGYTF	TGTGCCAGCAGCGTCCACAGGGGGCCCAACTATGGCTACACCTTC
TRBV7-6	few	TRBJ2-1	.	CASSLVIAGGGSSYEQFF	TGTGCCAGCAGCTTAGTTATCGCTGGGGGTGGGTCATCGTATGAGCAGTTCTTC
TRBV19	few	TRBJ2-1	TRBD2	CASSIAPGGGPYNEQFF	TGTGCCAGTAGTATAGCCCCCGGGGGGGGTCCCTACAATGAGCAGTTCTTC
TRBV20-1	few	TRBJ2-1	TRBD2	CSTSGSISYNEQFF	TGCAGTACCAGCGGGAGCATCTCCTACAATGAGCAGTTCTTC
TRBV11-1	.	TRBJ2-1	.	CASKRGPYNEQFF	TGTGCCAGCAAGAGGGGCCCCTACAATGAGCAGTTCTTC
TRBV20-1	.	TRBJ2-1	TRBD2	CSALGLAGVPFGEQFF	TGCAGTGCGTTGGGACTAGCGGGAGTCCCTTTCGGGGAGCAGTTCTTC
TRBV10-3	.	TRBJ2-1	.	CAIRRRFLENNEQFF	TGTGCCATCAGGCGGCGCTTCTTGGAGAACAATGAGCAGTTCTTC
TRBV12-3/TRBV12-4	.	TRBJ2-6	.	CASSFTGGRWANVLTF	TGTGCCAGCAGTTTCACTGGGGGGCGCTGGGCCAACGTCCTGACTTTC
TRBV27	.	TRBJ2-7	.	CASRPPGRSYEQYF	TGTGCCAGCAGGCCCCCGGGACGAAGCTACGAGCAGTACTTC
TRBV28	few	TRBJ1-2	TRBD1	CASTLPGGDYGYTF	TGTGCCAGCACTCTCCCAGGGGGCGACTATGGCTACACCTTC
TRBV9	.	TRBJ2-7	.	CASSVNSGEQYF	TGTGCCAGCAGCGTAAACTCGGGGGAGCAGTACTTC
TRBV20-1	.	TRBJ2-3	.	CSARDRSSSDTQYF	TGCAGTGCTAGAGATCGATCCAGTTCAGATACGCAGTATTTT
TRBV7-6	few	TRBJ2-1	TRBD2	CASSPGTSGSASPFF	TGTGCCAGCAGCCCTGGGACTAGCGGGAGTGCTTCCCCGTTCTTC
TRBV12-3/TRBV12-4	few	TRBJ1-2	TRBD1	CASSMGQGVYGYTF	TGTGCCAGCAGTATGGGACAGGGGGTCTATGGCTACACCTTC
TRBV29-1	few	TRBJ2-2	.	CSVRSGGDGELFF	TGCAGCGTTCGATCAGGGGGGGACGGGGAGCTGTTTTTT
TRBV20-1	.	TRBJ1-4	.	CSASFAEPTNEKLFF	TGCAGTGCTAGCTTTGCAGAGCCAACTAATGAAAAACTGTTTTTT
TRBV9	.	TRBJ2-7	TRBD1	CASSVDGDRSYEQYF	TGTGCCAGCAGCGTAGACGGGGACAGGTCCTACGAGCAGTACTTC
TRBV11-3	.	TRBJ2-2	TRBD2	CASSFTSGVNTGELFF	TGTGCCAGCAGCTTCACTAGCGGGGTGAACACCGGGGAGCTGTTTTTT
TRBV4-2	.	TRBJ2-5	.	CASSQEGVEETQYF	TGTGCCAGCAGCCAAGAGGGAGTGGAAGAGACCCAGTACTTC